The 7 T cell receptor beta chains presented below share a single source sample, sequenced in a study of shared clonotypes between healthy human individuals. Only in-frame clones appear in the TCRdb table, and some are missing; sequencing was by immunoSEQ multiplex PCR. The repertoire consists of about 480,000 clones, with 60% to 80% occurring once and the leading ten covering about an eighth. Sequenced sample: PBMCs. The source of these receptors is a middle-aged woman in good health. Some clones in this sample may be carry-over from other donors' samples.

V and J are TRBV4-1 and TRBJ2-7, with a weak D call TRBD1 (7 bases). Deletions cut 4 bases from V and 3 bases from J, with 16 bases between. Germline assignment: CDR1 MGHRA and CDR2 YSYEKL. This CDR3 has 15 residues. The CDR3 here is CASSPQQGTLYEQYF. The DNA of the CDR3 is TGCGCCAGCAGCCCACAACAGGGGACTCTCTACGAGCAGTACTTC.

This chain uses TRBV28 with TRBJ2-5; perhaps TRBD2 as D (5 bases). V was trimmed by 6 bases and J by 0 bases, leaving 14 bases between them. The CDR3 covers 15 residues. The germline V gene encodes CDR1 MDHEN and CDR2 SYDVKM. Here the CDR3 DNA reads TGTGCCAGCAGGGAGGAGACGGAGTACCAAGAGACCCAGTACTTC. It is translated as CASREETEYQETQYF.

The chain employs TRBV28 and TRBJ2-1; D is uncertain. The CDR3 extends over 15 amino acids. The V end lost 1 base, the J end lost 8 bases, and 15 bases lay between the germline ends. Germline lookup yields CDR1 MDHEN and CDR2 SYDVKM. CDR3 coding DNA: TGTGCCAGCAGTTTATCCGGCACTCCCGGCGATGAGCAGTTCTTC. Translating gives CASSLSGTPGDEQFF.

The chain employs TRBV4-1 and TRBJ2-2, with 12 positions matching TRBD2. With 1 base clipped from V and 6 bases from J, the junction kept 3 bases outside the gene matches. The CDR3 has 16 amino acids. Germline values: CDR1 MGHRA, CDR2 YSYEKL. CDR3 sequence reads: CASSQVASGRAGELFF. CDR3 sequence (DNA): TGCGCCAGCAGCCAAGTGGCTAGCGGGAGGGCCGGGGAGCTGTTTTTT.

This chain links TRBV5-8 with TRBJ2-5; tentatively, D is TRBD1 (6 bases). This CDR3 is built from 14 residues. Germline CDR1 and CDR2: SGHTS and YDEGEE. Trimming pared 2 bases from V and 6 bases from J, leaving 14 bases between. The CDR3 is CASSLDQGRQTQYF. For the CDR3, the DNA is TGTGCCAGCAGCTTAGACCAGGGGCGGCAGACCCAGTACTTC.

The chain links TRBV10-3 to TRBJ1-2; the D is unclear. V lost 3 bases and J lost 3, with 8 bases in between. There are 13 residues in the CDR3. Looked up from germline, CDR1 is ENHRY and CDR2 is SYGVKD. The CDR3 sequence: CAISDSGYYGYTF. The CDR3 coding sequence is TGTGCCATCAGTGACAGCGGTTACTATGGCTACACCTTC.

V usage is TRBV2 and J usage is TRBJ2-2, with D possibly matching TRBD2 (9 bases). The V end lost 10 bases, the J end lost 8 bases, and 35 bases lay between the germline ends. This CDR3 has 19 residues. Germline CDR1 is SNHLY and CDR2 is FYNNEI. CDR3 protein: CATPKGQGAIAGATGELFF. The CDR3, as DNA: TGTGCCACCCCGAAGGGGCAGGGGGCCATAGCGGGAGCGACGGGGGAGCTGTTTTTT.